The next 21 T cell receptor beta chains were all read from a single sample in a study of T cell repertoires in ileal Crohn's disease. The assay was immunoSEQ multiplex PCR, and TCRdb's table has in-frame clones only and misses some. The repertoire consists of approximately 7,400 clones, with 60% to 80% occurring once and the leading ten covering less than 8.5%. Time point reported: neoterminal ileum biopsy at postoperative endoscopy, about 6 months after surgery. Specimen: ileal tissue. These TCRs come from an adult with Crohn's disease.

This chain uses TRBV20-1 with TRBJ1-2; no clear D. With 5 bases removed from V and 6 bases from J, the gap between germline ends came to 10 bases. CDR3 length: 11 amino acids. Per the germline V gene, CDR1 is DFQATT and CDR2 is SNEGSKA (reference sequence). The CDR3 protein is CSASGNNGYTF. The CDR3 DNA sequence: TGCAGTGCTTCCGGGAACAATGGCTACACCTTC.

The chain has TRBV15 and TRBJ2-1, with 9 nucleotides matching TRBD1. V dropped 5 bases and J dropped 7; count of bases not matched to a gene: 9. This CDR3 is 15 amino acids long. Germline CDR1 is LNHNV and CDR2 is YYDKDF (reference sequence). DNA of the CDR3: TGTGCCACCAGCGACCGGGACAGGGTTGGTAATGAGCAGTTCTTC. Encoded protein: CATSDRDRVGNEQFF.

V usage is TRBV19 and J usage is TRBJ2-1; 7 bases match TRBD1. V was clipped by 6 bases and J by 8 bases; unmatched bases: 10. The CDR3 extends over 14 amino acids. The germline V gene encodes CDR1 LNHDA and CDR2 SQIVND (reference sequence). The CDR3 coding sequence is TGTGCCAGTAGGAAGACAGGGTATAGCGATGAGCAGTTCTTC. The encoded protein is CASRKTGYSDEQFF.

This chain uses TRBV7-8 with TRBJ1-2, with 7 bases lining up with TRBD1. Trimming took 5 bases from V and 8 from J; bases not matched to a gene: 14. The CDR3 runs 15 residues. The V gene's germline CDR1 is SGHVS and CDR2 FQNEAQ. CDR3 region: CASSPLVLGGVGYTF. CDR3 DNA: TGTGCCAGCAGCCCTTTAGTGTTAGGGGGCGTAGGCTACACCTTC.

The chain uses TRBV6-6 and TRBJ1-3; no definite D call. The CDR3 is made up of 14 amino acids. V was pared by 2 bases and J by 1 base, with 6 bases between. Germline V CDR1 and CDR2: MNHNY, SVGAGI (reference sequence). The CDR3 DNA reads TGTGCCAGCAGTTACGGGCAGTCTGGAAACACCATATATTTT. It translates to CASSYGQSGNTIYF.

J is TRBJ2-1 and V is TRBV5-1; no reliable D call. Germline CDR1 SGHRS, CDR2 YFSETQ. Deletions cut 1 base from V and 4 bases from J, with 9 bases between. The CDR3 covers 14 residues. CDR3 amino acids: CASSLSTEYNEQFF. DNA for the CDR3: TGCGCCAGCAGCTTGTCCACAGAATACAATGAGCAGTTCTTC.

This clone was counted once. This rearrangement joins TRBV18 to TRBJ1-3; D not resolved. Trimming stripped 3 bases from V and 3 bases from J, with 12 bases between. This CDR3 is 15 amino acids long. The germline V gene has CDR1 KGHSH and CDR2 LQKENI. CDR3 residues: CASSPSEGGGNTIYF. The DNA for the CDR3 is TGTGCCAGCTCACCGTCGGAGGGAGGTGGAAACACCATATATTTT.

V is TRBV7-2 and J is TRBJ2-3; 7 bases are a match to TRBD2. The V segment lost 5 bases and the J segment 5 bases; nucleotides outside the gene matches: 16. Germline V lookup: CDR1 SGHTA, CDR2 FQGNSA. The CDR3 length is 17 residues. As DNA, the CDR3 is TGTGCCAGCAGCCCCCTGGGACTAAGCGGGGTCCGAGATACGCAGTATTTT. This encodes CASSPLGLSGVRDTQYF.

This clone was counted only a few times. The rearrangement links TRBV7-9 to TRBJ1-2; D is perhaps TRBD1 (5 bases). The V gene lost 5 bases and the J gene lost 3 bases, with 10 bases spanning the gap. The germline CDR1 and CDR2 sequences are SEHNR and FQNEAQ (reference sequence). The CDR3 has 13 residues. The CDR3 nucleotides are TGTGCCAGCAGCCCAGACAGTTACTATGGCTACACCTTC. It is translated as CASSPDSYYGYTF.

The chain joins TRBV28 to TRBJ1-5; 8 bases match TRBD1. CDR3 length: 15 residues. After removal of 6 bases from V and 4 bases from J, the junction contained 8 bases not matched to a gene. CDR1 and CDR2 from the germline V gene are MDHEN and SYDVKM. This chain's CDR3 is CASRPTGVSNQPQHF. For the CDR3, the DNA is TGTGCCAGCAGACCGACAGGGGTTTCGAATCAGCCCCAGCATTTT.

The V gene is TRBV19, the J gene TRBJ1-1, with 9 bases aligning to TRBD1. Per germline, CDR1 LNHDA and CDR2 SQIVND (reference sequence). Trimming at V came to 10 bases and at J to 5 bases, leaving 14 bases not matched to a gene. The CDR3 spans 15 residues. This CDR3 is CATFHYRGRGTEAFF. The CDR3, as DNA: TGTGCCACCTTTCATTACAGGGGGCGTGGAACTGAAGCTTTCTTT.

The J gene is TRBJ2-2, the V gene TRBV19, with D maybe TRBD1 (6 bases). Germline lookup yields CDR1 LNHDA and CDR2 SQIVND (reference sequence). V was clipped by 2 bases and J by 3 bases, with 22 bases between them. The CDR3 loop spans 19 amino acids. Written as DNA, the CDR3 is TGTGCCAGTAGTATATCCGGTCCTTCACTGGGGGCGGACACCGGGGAGCTGTTTTTT. Translated, it gives CASSISGPSLGADTGELFF.

The chain recombines TRBV2 with TRBJ2-3; tentatively, D is TRBD2 (6 bases). V lost 7 bases and J lost 2, with 16 bases in between. Germline V lookup: CDR1 SNHLY, CDR2 FYNNEI. The CDR3 runs to 15 residues. CDR3 residues: CASTRDSPDTDTQYF. For the CDR3, the DNA is TGTGCCAGCACCAGGGACTCCCCGGACACAGATACGCAGTATTTT.

This clone was observed a few times. In the same sample, other DNA sequences code for this CDR3. This chain links TRBV18 with TRBJ1-2; 9 bases match TRBD1. Germline loops: CDR1 KGHSH, CDR2 LQKENI. This CDR3 has 13 residues. The V and J ends lost 3 bases and 8 bases, in that order; junction bases with no gene match: 4. CDR3 region: CASSPRTGDGYTF. In nucleotides, the CDR3 is TGTGCCAGCTCACCGCGGACAGGGGACGGCTACACCTTC.

This chain links TRBV4-3 with TRBJ2-3, with D maybe TRBD2 (7 bases). The V end lost 4 bases, the J end lost 1 base, and 18 bases lay between the germline ends. This CDR3 is 17 amino acids long. Germline CDR1 is LGHNA and CDR2 is YSLEER. The CDR3, as DNA: TGCGCCAGCAGCCTCGATTTGGGGGGGCACCGCACAGATACGCAGTATTTT. It yields the protein CASSLDLGGHRTDTQYF.

This clone was detected only once. The CDR3 loop is CASSPEGQASNEQFF. CDR3 nucleotide sequence: TGTGCCAGCAGTCCCGAGGGACAGGCGAGCAATGAGCAGTTCTTC. This chain joins TRBV6-5 and TRBJ2-1; 8 nucleotides agree with TRBD1. There are 15 residues in the CDR3. The germline V gene has CDR1 MNHEY and CDR2 SVGAGI. Trimming cost V 5 bases and J 6 bases; bases outside gene matches: 9.

V and J are TRBV18 and TRBJ1-5, with no clear D. The CDR3 loop spans 17 amino acids. Germline lookup yields CDR1 KGHSH and CDR2 LQKENI. Between the trimmed V and J ends, which lost 0 bases and 1 base, there was a span of 13 bases. The CDR3 DNA sequence: TGTGCCAGCTCACCACCGGGTTTATCGGGGAGCAATCAGCCCCAGCATTTT. It specifies CASSPPGLSGSNQPQHF. The whole variable domain, filled in from reference TRBV18 and TRBJ1-5, reads NAGVMQNPRHLVRRRGQEARLRCSPMKGHSHVYWYRQLPEEGLKFMVYLQKENIIDESGMPKERFSAEFPKEGPSILRIQQVVRGDSAAYFCASSPPGLSGSNQPQHFGDGTRLSIL.

The chain uses TRBV10-3 and TRBJ2-2, with TRBD2 matching 11 bases. This CDR3 has 18 residues. CDR1 and CDR2 (germline): ENHRY, SYGVKD. The V and J ends lost 1 base and 2 bases, in that order; junction bases with no gene match: 6. CDR3 sequence reads: CAISEWLAGGTNTGELFF. CDR3 bases: TGTGCCATCAGTGAGTGGCTAGCGGGGGGTACCAACACCGGGGAGCTGTTTTTT.

This clone has just one count. This chain joins TRBV11-3 and TRBJ2-3; D possibly corresponds to TRBD2 (5 bases). Trimming pared 4 bases from V and 4 bases from J, leaving 18 bases between. The CDR3 sequence is 16 residues long. Germline V gene lookup returns CDR1 SGHNT and CDR2 YENEEA. CDR3 DNA sequence: TGTGCCAGCAGCTCCCTACTAGGAATTGGGTCAGATACGCAGTATTTT. Residues: CASSSLLGIGSDTQYF. The full variable domain, rest sourced from reference TRBV11-3 and TRBJ2-3, is EAGVVQSPRYKIIEKKQPVAFWCNPISGHNTLYWYLQNLGQGPELLIRYENEEAVDDSQLPKDRFSAERLKGVDSTLKIQPAELGDSAVYLCASSSLLGIGSDTQYFGPGTRLTVL.

The V call is TRBV4-1, the J call TRBJ1-1; D call uncertain. The V end lost 5 bases, the J end lost 0 bases, and 16 bases lay between the germline ends. Germline CDR1 is MGHRA and CDR2 is YSYEKL. This CDR3 has 16 amino acids. This chain's CDR3 is CASSTYGSPMNTEAFF. In DNA form, the CDR3 reads TGCGCCAGCAGCACATACGGGTCCCCTATGAACACTGAAGCTTTCTTT.

This clone was seen once. J is TRBJ1-3 and V is TRBV10-2; no clear D gene. Germline lookup yields CDR1 WSHSY and CDR2 SAAADI. This CDR3 has 14 amino acids. V lost 5 bases and J 0 bases, leaving 8 bases between the germline ends. Here the CDR3 DNA reads TGCGCCAGCAGTACGGAGAGCTCTGGAAACACCATATATTTT. It specifies CASSTESSGNTIYF.